This TCR beta chain was sequenced in a study of identifying expanded T cells in peripheral blood. Study-level results: Over around two and four weeks, about 15 and 18 clones changed, versus approximately 1.2 between replicates. Roughly two-week clone count variance significantly increased as total template count grew.

Sequenced by immunoSEQ multiplex PCR; TCRdb stores in-frame clones only, minus some. Counted here are about 97,000 clones, approximately 90% occurring once; the ten biggest clones make up about 18%. Worth noting for this clone: Its specificity is unknown.

This CDR3 region has 12 residues. V was trimmed by 3 bases and J by 5 bases, leaving 5 bases between them. Germline CDR1 MGHRA, CDR2 YSYEKL. Collection occurred without any documented infections or immune events in donors. The sequence derives from a person between 18 and 75 years old in good health. Source material: blood. This rearrangement joins TRBV4-1 to TRBJ1-5; D remains ambiguous. Here the CDR3 DNA reads TGCGCCAGCAGCCACCCGGATCAGCCCCAGCATTTT. Translation: CASSHPDQPQHF.